Presented here are 27 T cell receptor beta chains from one specimen sequenced in a study of blood T cell repertoires in COVID-19. Clones were sequenced by immunoSEQ multiplex PCR, and TCRdb holds only the in-frame ones, with some missing. The sample includes 300,000 or so clones, just over 85% of them seen just once. What was sequenced was PBMCs or T cells enriched from blood (not recorded which). The receptors derive from a woman between 18 and 29 years old who had recovered from COVID-19.

The J gene is TRBJ1-6, the V gene TRBV12-3 or TRBV12-4; maybe TRBD1 (5 bases). Trimming shortened V by 4 bases and J by 8 bases, and 6 bases separated the two germline ends. CDR3 length equals 12 residues. The CDR3 loop is CASSSGDSPLHF. DNA of the CDR3: TGTGCCAGCAGTTCGGGGGATTCACCCCTCCACTTT.

The V and J genes are TRBV18 and TRBJ2-5; D possibly corresponds to TRBD1 (5 bases). This CDR3 is built from 15 residues. Trimming cost V 2 bases and J 0 bases, with 10 bases left between them. The germline CDR1 and CDR2 sequences are KGHSH and LQKENI. In DNA, the CDR3 is TGTGCCAGCTCACCAAGGGGCACCAACCAAGAGACCCAGTACTTC. Translating gives CASSPRGTNQETQYF.

About this clone itself: Other nucleotide sequences in the sample specify the same CDR3. The chain carries TRBV7-9 and TRBJ1-1, with no clear D. Deletions cut 3 bases from V and 1 base from J, with 6 bases between. The germline CDR1 and CDR2 sequences are SEHNR and FQNEAQ (reference sequence). CDR3 size: 13 residues. The CDR3 bases are TGTGCCAGCAGCTTCGGCGGGAACACTGAAGCTTTCTTT. Translated, it gives CASSFGGNTEAFF.

The sample holds one count of this clone. The chain uses TRBV6-5 and TRBJ1-2, with TRBD1 identical over 9 bases. V trimming: 6 bases; J trimming: 7 bases; junction bases outside the gene matches: 6. This CDR3 has 13 residues. In germline, CDR1 is MNHEY, CDR2 SVGAGI. CDR3 loop: CASRTRGQGGYTF. The CDR3 DNA reads TGTGCCAGCAGAACAAGGGGACAGGGTGGCTACACCTTC.

The chain couples TRBV6-5 to TRBJ2-7, with TRBD1 matching over 7 bases. Germline trimming cut 6 bases from V and 2 bases from J; bases unmatched to any gene: 10. CDR1 and CDR2 from the germline V gene are MNHEY and SVGAGI. This CDR3 has 15 amino acids. The CDR3 region is CASRKNRGRPYEQYF. In nucleotides, the CDR3 is TGTGCCAGCAGAAAAAACAGGGGCCGACCCTACGAGCAGTACTTC.

The chain is built from TRBV28 and TRBJ1-5; possible D gene TRBD1, 5 bases. Trimming stripped 3 bases from V and 1 base from J, with 13 bases between. CDR3 size: 16 residues. Per the germline V gene, CDR1 is MDHEN and CDR2 is SYDVKM. The CDR3 reads CASSLLQGESNQPQHF. The CDR3 DNA is TGTGCCAGCAGTTTGTTGCAGGGTGAAAGCAATCAGCCCCAGCATTTT.

The genes are TRBV27 and TRBJ1-2; 7 bases map to TRBD1. CDR1 MNHEY and CDR2 SMNVEV come from the germline V gene (reference sequence). The CDR3 is 15 residues long. The V and J ends lost 4 bases and 7 bases, in that order; junction bases with no gene match: 12. Written as DNA, the CDR3 is TGTGCCAGCAGTTCAGAGACAGGGCCGGAGGGTGGCTACACCTTC. It is translated as CASSSETGPEGGYTF.

V is TRBV4-1 and J is TRBJ1-2; a possible D gene is TRBD1 (6 bases). V was trimmed by 9 bases and J by 3 bases, leaving 14 bases between them. Germline assignment: CDR1 MGHRA and CDR2 YSYEKL. This CDR3 comprises 13 residues. CDR3 sequence reads: CASLGGGDYGYTF. In DNA, the CDR3 is TGCGCCAGTCTAGGGGGAGGGGACTATGGCTACACCTTC.

The CDR3: CASSPGQASSYEQYF. The DNA for the CDR3 is TGTGCCAGCAGCCCGGGACAGGCTAGCTCCTACGAGCAGTACTTC. V and J are TRBV27 and TRBJ2-7, with TRBD1 identical over 8 bases. CDR1 and CDR2 from the germline V gene are MNHEY and SMNVEV (reference sequence). The CDR3 totals 15 residues. Losses at the gene ends were 6 bases for V and 0 bases for J; bases not matched to a gene: 7.

The gene calls are TRBV20-1 and TRBJ2-1; 8 positions match TRBD1. From germline, CDR1 is DFQATT and CDR2 SNEGSKA (reference sequence). This CDR3 is 13 amino acids long. Trimming took 3 bases from V and 8 from J; bases not matched to a gene: 6. The DNA of the CDR3 is TGCAGTGCTAGTACAGGGGGGAGGTATGAGCAGTTCTTC. It specifies CSASTGGRYEQFF.

V is TRBV28 and J is TRBJ1-4; 7 bases agree with TRBD1. The CDR3 has 16 residues. V dropped 6 bases and J dropped 7; count of bases not matched to a gene: 14. Germline CDR1 MDHEN, CDR2 SYDVKM. The CDR3 here is CASSLDRQGWSEKLFF. CDR3 nucleotide sequence: TGTGCCAGCAGCCTAGACCGACAGGGTTGGAGTGAAAAACTGTTTTTT.

The J gene is TRBJ1-1, the V gene TRBV5-1; 9 nucleotides line up with TRBD1. The CDR3 is 13 amino acids. The germline gives CDR1 SGHRS, CDR2 YFSETQ. J was trimmed by 7 bases and V by 4 bases; bases with no gene match: 5. CDR3 loop: CASSVGQGIEAFF. DNA of the CDR3: TGCGCCAGCAGCGTGGGACAGGGAATTGAAGCTTTCTTT.

J is TRBJ2-1 and V is TRBV3-1 (or the pseudogene TRBV3-2), with a possible D match to TRBD2 (5 bases). The CDR3 runs 14 residues. Germline CDR1 and CDR2: LGHDT and YNNKEL (reference sequence). Trimming took 4 bases from V and 1 from J, leaving 8 bases between them. CDR3 coding DNA: TGTGCCAGCAGCCCGGACTTTTCCTACAATGAGCAGTTCTTC. Translated: CASSPDFSYNEQFF.

The rearrangement links TRBV10-3 to TRBJ1-1; D remains unclear. The CDR3 has 14 residues. Per germline, CDR1 ENHRY and CDR2 SYGVKD. V was shortened by 0 bases and J by 8 bases, with 13 bases between the two germline ends. CDR3 in amino acids: CAISESLALREAFF. The CDR3 bases are TGTGCCATCAGTGAGTCTTTAGCCTTGAGGGAAGCTTTCTTT.

The chain joins TRBV10-3 to TRBJ1-3; D ambiguous. The CDR3 has 13 residues. Germline V lookup: CDR1 ENHRY, CDR2 SYGVKD. V was cut by 3 bases and J by 0 bases, with 3 bases left in between. The CDR3 protein is CAISDSSGNTIYF. The CDR3, as DNA: TGTGCCATCAGTGACAGCTCTGGAAACACCATATATTTT.

V usage is TRBV23-1 and J usage is TRBJ1-4; tentative D call: TRBD1 (6 bases). TRBV23-1 falls under the ORF class, with uncertain function. This CDR3 is 16 amino acids long. Trimming pared 3 bases from V and 4 bases from J, leaving 15 bases between. The CDR3 here is CASSHPGGRGNEKLFF. Written as DNA, the CDR3 is TGCGCCAGCAGTCACCCCGGGGGGCGAGGTAATGAAAAACTGTTTTTT.

The J gene is TRBJ1-2, the V gene TRBV28; the D gene is possibly TRBD1 (6 bases). V shed 2 bases and J shed 2 bases, with 12 bases lying between them. The CDR3 runs to 15 residues. The germline V gene has CDR1 MDHEN and CDR2 SYDVKM. This CDR3 is CASSLVLQGNYGYTF. In DNA, the CDR3 is TGTGCCAGCAGTTTAGTACTTCAGGGGAACTATGGCTACACCTTC.

The chain carries TRBV3-1 (or the pseudogene TRBV3-2) and TRBJ2-3, with a weak D call TRBD1 (6 bases). The CDR3 sequence is 12 residues long. V shed 4 bases and J shed 6 bases, with 8 bases lying between them. Germline V gives CDR1 LGHDT, CDR2 YNNKEL (reference sequence). The chain's CDR3 is CASSPQGDTQYF. The CDR3 nucleotides read TGTGCCAGCAGCCCTCAGGGGGATACGCAGTATTTT.

This CDR3 reads CASSPQKGTGESYEQYF. DNA for the CDR3: TGTGCCAGCAGCCCCCAAAAAGGGACAGGAGAATCCTACGAGCAGTACTTC. The chain recombines TRBV3-1 (or the pseudogene TRBV3-2) with TRBJ2-7; 8 bases are shared with TRBD1. V shed 4 bases, J shed 1 base, and the junction held 12 bases outside the gene matches. The CDR3 is 17 residues long. The germline CDR1 and CDR2 sequences are LGHDT and YNNKEL (reference sequence).

This clone was detected once. The chain is built from TRBV28 and TRBJ2-3, with TRBD2 matching 13 bases. The germline V gene has CDR1 MDHEN and CDR2 SYDVKM. J lost 4 bases, V lost 4 bases, and 5 bases had no gene match. The CDR3 sequence is 16 residues long. DNA for the CDR3: TGTGCCAGCAGTTCCGGGACTAGCGGGATCCCAGATACGCAGTATTTT. Its translation: CASSSGTSGIPDTQYF. The full variable domain, with the rest looked up from reference TRBV28 and TRBJ2-3, is DVKVTQSSRYLVKRTGEKVFLECVQDMDHENMFWYRQDPGLGLRLIYFSYDVKMKEKGDIPEGYSVSREKKERFSLILESASTNQTSMYLCASSSGTSGIPDTQYFGPGTRLTVL.

The chain combines TRBV12-1 with TRBJ1-2. TRBV12-1 has pseudogene status. CDR3 size: 14 residues. The CDR3 loop reads CSTPGSTSNYGYTF. DNA for the CDR3: TGTTCAACACCCGGGTCAACCTCTAACTATGGCTACACCTTC.

The chain carries TRBV19 and TRBJ1-3; D uncertain. Per the germline V gene, CDR1 is LNHDA and CDR2 is SQIVND (reference sequence). V lost 6 bases and J 0 bases, leaving 12 bases between the germline ends. The CDR3 sequence is 15 residues long. The CDR3 here is CASSLRVPSGNTIYF. The DNA for the CDR3 is TGTGCCAGTAGCTTACGGGTACCCTCTGGAAACACCATATATTTT.

This clone came up a few times. This chain connects TRBV11-2 to TRBJ1-2, with 9 bases aligning to TRBD1. Germline V gene lookup returns CDR1 SGHAT and CDR2 FQNNGV. This CDR3 spans 14 amino acids. V trimming: 1 base; J trimming: 8 bases; junction bases outside the gene matches: 5. This chain's CDR3 is CASSLGQGERGYTF. The CDR3 DNA reads as TGTGCCAGCAGCTTAGGACAGGGGGAGAGAGGCTACACCTTC.

This clone was observed a handful of times. The V call is TRBV4-1, the J call TRBJ1-2; TRBD1 aligns across 9 bases. V shed 6 bases, J shed 4 bases, and the junction held 6 bases outside the gene matches. The CDR3 sequence is 14 residues long. Germline V CDR1 and CDR2: MGHRA, YSYEKL. Here the CDR3 reads CASRPGQGLYGYTF. In DNA form, the CDR3 reads TGCGCCAGCAGGCCGGGACAGGGCCTCTATGGCTACACCTTC.

The chain uses TRBV11-2 and TRBJ2-5; 12 nucleotides match TRBD2. The V gene's germline CDR1 is SGHAT and CDR2 FQNNGV. CDR3 size: 15 residues. Germline trimming cut 6 bases from V and 5 bases from J; bases unmatched to any gene: 7. The CDR3 here is CASRQTSGRAETQYF. The DNA of the CDR3 is TGTGCCAGCAGACAGACTAGCGGGAGAGCTGAGACCCAGTACTTC.

This rearrangement joins TRBV7-9 to TRBJ1-3, with D uncertain. Trimming took off 5 bases at V and 0 bases at J, with 8 bases between the two ends. Germline V gene lookup returns CDR1 SEHNR and CDR2 FQNEAQ (reference sequence). The CDR3 covers 14 residues. The CDR3 reads CASSLFSSGNTIYF. DNA of the CDR3: TGTGCCAGCAGCCTGTTCTCCTCTGGAAACACCATATATTTT.

The chain combines TRBV6-5 with TRBJ2-3; 9 nucleotides match TRBD2. Germline CDR1 MNHEY, CDR2 SVGAGI. The CDR3 sequence is 14 residues long. V dropped 5 bases and J dropped 0; count of bases not matched to a gene: 0. The CDR3 region is CASSTSGSTDTQYF. DNA of the CDR3: TGTGCCAGCAGTACTAGCGGGAGCACAGATACGCAGTATTTT.